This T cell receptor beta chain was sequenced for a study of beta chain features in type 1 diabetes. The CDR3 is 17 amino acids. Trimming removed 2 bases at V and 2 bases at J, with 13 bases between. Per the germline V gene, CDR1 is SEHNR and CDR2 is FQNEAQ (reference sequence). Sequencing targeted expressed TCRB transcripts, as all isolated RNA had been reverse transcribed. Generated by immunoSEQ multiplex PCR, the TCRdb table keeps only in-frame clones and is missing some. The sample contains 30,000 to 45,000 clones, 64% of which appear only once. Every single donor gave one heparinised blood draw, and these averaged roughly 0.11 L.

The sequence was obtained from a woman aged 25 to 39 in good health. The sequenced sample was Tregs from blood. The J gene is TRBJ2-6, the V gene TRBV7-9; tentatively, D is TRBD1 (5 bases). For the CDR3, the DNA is TGTGCCAGCAGCTTAAGCCAGGGTCTGACTGGGGCCAACGTCCTGACTTTC. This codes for CASSLSQGLTGANVLTF.